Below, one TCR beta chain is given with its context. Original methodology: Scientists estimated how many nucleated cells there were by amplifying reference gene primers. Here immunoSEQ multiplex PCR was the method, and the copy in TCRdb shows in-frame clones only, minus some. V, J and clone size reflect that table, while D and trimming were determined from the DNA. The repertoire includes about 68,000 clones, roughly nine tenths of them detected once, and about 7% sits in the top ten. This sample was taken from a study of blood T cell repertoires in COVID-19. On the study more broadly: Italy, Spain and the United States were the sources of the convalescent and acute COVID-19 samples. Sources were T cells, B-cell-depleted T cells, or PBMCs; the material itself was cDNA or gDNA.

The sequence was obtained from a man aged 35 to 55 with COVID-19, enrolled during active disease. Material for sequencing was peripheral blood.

CDR3 nucleotides: TGTGCCAGCTCACCACCCCAGGGAAGGGCAGATACGCAGTATTTT. This sequence encodes CASSPPQGRADTQYF. The J gene is TRBJ2-3, the V gene TRBV18; possible D gene TRBD1, 5 bases. Trimming shortened V by 0 bases and J by 4 bases, and 11 bases separated the two germline ends. The CDR3 sequence is 15 residues long. Germline V lookup: CDR1 KGHSH, CDR2 LQKENI.